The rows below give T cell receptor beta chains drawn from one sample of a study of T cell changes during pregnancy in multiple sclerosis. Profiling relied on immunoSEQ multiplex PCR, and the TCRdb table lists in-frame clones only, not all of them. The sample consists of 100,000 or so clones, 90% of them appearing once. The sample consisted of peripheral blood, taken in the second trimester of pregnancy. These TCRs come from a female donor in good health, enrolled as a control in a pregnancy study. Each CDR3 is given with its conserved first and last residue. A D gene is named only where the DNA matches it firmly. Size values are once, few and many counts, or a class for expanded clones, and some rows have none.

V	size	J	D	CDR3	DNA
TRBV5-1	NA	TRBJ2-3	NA	CASSSQGTDTQYF	TGCGCCAGCAGCTCGCAGGGCACAGATACGCAGTATTTT
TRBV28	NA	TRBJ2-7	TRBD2	CASSLGGSSYEQYF	TGTGCCAGCAGTTTAGGCGGGAGCTCCTACGAGCAGTACTTC
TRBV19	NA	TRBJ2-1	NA	CASRVRRRNPSINPNEQFF	TGTGCCAGTAGGGTCCGGAGGCGAAACCCCTCGATCAACCCCAATGAGCAGTTCTTC
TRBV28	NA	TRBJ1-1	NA	CASSLYPRQMNTEAFF	TGTGCCAGCAGTTTATATCCGAGACAAATGAACACTGAAGCTTTCTTT
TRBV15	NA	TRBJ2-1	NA	CATSRSQGLRSEQFF	TGTGCCACCAGCAGATCTCAGGGACTTCGGAGTGAGCAGTTCTTC
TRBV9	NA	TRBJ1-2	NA	CASSLGADYGYTF	TGTGCCAGCAGCCTTGGGGCTGACTATGGCTACACCTTC
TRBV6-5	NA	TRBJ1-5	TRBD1	CASRRGQVNQPQHF	TGTGCCAGCAGGCGAGGACAGGTTAATCAGCCCCAGCATTTT
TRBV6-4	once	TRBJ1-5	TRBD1	CARGDSEFYSNQPQHF	TGTGCCAGAGGGGACAGCGAATTCTATAGCAATCAGCCCCAGCATTTT
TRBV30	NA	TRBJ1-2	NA	CAWSGGESYTF	TGTGCCTGGAGCGGCGGGGAAAGCTACACCTTC
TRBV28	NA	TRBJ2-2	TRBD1	CASSWDSANTGELFF	TGTGCCAGCAGTTGGGACAGTGCGAACACCGGGGAGCTGTTTTTT
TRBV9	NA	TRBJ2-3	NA	CASSVEAARWHTDTQYF	TGTGCCAGCAGCGTAGAGGCAGCGAGGTGGCACACAGATACGCAGTATTTT
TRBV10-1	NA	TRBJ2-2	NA	CASRQGGAGELFF	TGCGCCAGCCGCCAAGGCGGCGCCGGGGAGCTGTTTTTT
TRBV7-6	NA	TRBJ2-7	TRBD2	CASSLGLQRGGSYEQYF	TGTGCCAGCAGCTTAGGATTACAGCGGGGGGGGTCCTACGAGCAGTACTTC
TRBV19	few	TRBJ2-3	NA	CASSIVESHTDTQYF	TGTGCCAGTAGTATAGTCGAGTCCCACACAGATACGCAGTATTTT
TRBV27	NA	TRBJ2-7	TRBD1	CASSYRDRTYEQYF	TGTGCCAGCAGTTACCGGGACAGAACCTACGAGCAGTACTTC
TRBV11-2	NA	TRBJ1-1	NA	CASSLDWGVRNTEAFF	TGTGCCAGCAGCTTGGATTGGGGGGTTAGGAACACTGAAGCTTTCTTT
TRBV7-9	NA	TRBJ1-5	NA	CASSLYNQPQHF	TGTGCCAGCAGCTTATACAATCAGCCCCAGCATTTT
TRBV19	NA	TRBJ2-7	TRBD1	CASSNGRGISYEQYF	TGTGCCAGTAGTAACGGCAGGGGGATCTCCTACGAGCAGTACTTC
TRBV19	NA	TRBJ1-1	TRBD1	CASSKGAPGLPEAFF	TGTGCCAGTAGTAAGGGGGCTCCGGGGCTCCCTGAAGCTTTCTTT
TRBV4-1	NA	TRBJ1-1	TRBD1	CASSPGDRNTEAFF	TGCGCCAGCAGCCCCGGGGACAGGAACACTGAAGCTTTCTTT
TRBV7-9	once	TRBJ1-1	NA	CASSLGVANTEAFF	TGTGCCAGCAGCTTAGGAGTAGCTAACACTGAAGCTTTCTTT
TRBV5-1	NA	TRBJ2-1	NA	CASSSPGGRNEQFF	TGCGCCAGCAGCTCCCCGGGGGGCCGCAATGAGCAGTTCTTC
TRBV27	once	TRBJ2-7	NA	CASSLSRVYEQYF	TGTGCCAGCAGTTTATCGCGGGTCTACGAGCAGTACTTC
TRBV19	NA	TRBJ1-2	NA	CASSIQSRVYYGYTF	TGTGCCAGTAGTATACAATCCAGGGTATACTATGGCTACACCTTC
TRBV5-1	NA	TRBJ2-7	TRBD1	CASSTHSGTGVTSSYEQYF	TGCGCCAGCAGCACACATTCCGGGACAGGGGTAACATCCTCCTACGAGCAGTACTTC
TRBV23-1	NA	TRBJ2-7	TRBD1	CASSNGTEREQYF	TGCGCCAGCAGTAACGGGACAGAGAGAGAGCAGTACTTC
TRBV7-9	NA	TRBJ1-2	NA	CASSLSGSGYGYTF	TGTGCCAGCAGCTTGTCCGGGAGCGGGTATGGCTACACCTTC
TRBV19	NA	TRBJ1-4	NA	CASTAGSTGGKLFF	TGTGCCAGTACCGCCGGCAGTACGGGGGGAAAACTGTTTTTT
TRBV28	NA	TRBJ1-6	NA	CASSQLNSPLHF	TGTGCCAGCAGTCAACTCAATTCACCCCTCCACTTT
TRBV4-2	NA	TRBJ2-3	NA	CASSQSRTDTQYF	TGTGCCAGCAGCCAATCCCGTACAGATACGCAGTATTTT
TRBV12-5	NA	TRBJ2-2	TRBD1	CASGIGTGGTGELFF	TGTGCTAGTGGTATCGGGACAGGGGGAACCGGGGAGCTGTTTTTT
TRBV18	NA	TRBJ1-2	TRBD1	CASSPPDRGHGYTF	TGTGCCAGCTCACCACCGGACAGGGGGCATGGCTACACCTTC
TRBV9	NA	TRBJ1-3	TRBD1	CASSTDRAISGNTIYF	TGTGCCAGCAGCACCGACAGGGCAATCTCCGGAAACACCATATATTTT
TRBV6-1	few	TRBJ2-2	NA	CASSDIWGGGGNTGELFF	TGTGCCAGCAGTGATATTTGGGGTGGAGGGGGCAACACCGGGGAGCTGTTTTTT
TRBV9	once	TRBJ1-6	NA	CASSVDSDNSPLHF	TGTGCCAGCAGCGTGGACAGCGATAATTCACCCCTCCACTTT
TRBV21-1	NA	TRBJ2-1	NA	CASSLHSNEQFF	TGTGCCAGCAGCCTCCACTCCAATGAGCAGTTCTTC
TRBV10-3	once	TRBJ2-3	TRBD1	CAISDPTATGLATDTQYF	TGTGCCATCAGCGACCCCACTGCGACAGGGCTCGCCACAGATACGCAGTATTTT
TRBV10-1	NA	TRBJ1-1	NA	CASSASARNTEAFF	TGCGCCAGCAGTGCGTCGGCCCGGAACACTGAAGCTTTCTTT
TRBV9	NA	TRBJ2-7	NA	CASSPSGARVGEQYF	TGTGCCAGCAGCCCGTCTGGGGCCCGAGTAGGGGAGCAGTACTTC
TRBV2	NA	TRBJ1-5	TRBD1	CASGPGGDQPQHF	TGTGCCAGCGGACCAGGGGGCGATCAGCCCCAGCATTTT
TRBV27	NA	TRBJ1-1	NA	CATKGRPAHTEAFF	TGTGCCACCAAGGGGAGGCCGGCCCACACGGAAGCTTTCTTT
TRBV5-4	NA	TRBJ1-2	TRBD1	CASSLGGQVYGYTF	TGTGCCAGCAGCTTGGGGGGACAGGTCTATGGCTACACCTTC
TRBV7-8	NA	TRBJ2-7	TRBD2	CASSFWGGPIYEQYF	TGTGCCAGCAGCTTCTGGGGAGGGCCCATCTACGAGCAGTACTTC
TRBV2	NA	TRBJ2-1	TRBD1	CASRTSVEPGTEAQVEQFF	TGTGCCAGCAGGACGTCCGTCGAACCCGGGACAGAGGCCCAGGTGGAGCAGTTCTTC
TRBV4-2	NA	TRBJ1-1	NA	CASSPSGVNTEAFF	TGTGCCAGCAGCCCTTCCGGGGTGAACACTGAAGCTTTCTTT
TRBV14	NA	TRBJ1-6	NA	CASSQLDSYSPLHF	TGTGCCAGCAGCCAACTGGACAGTTATTCACCCCTCCACTTT
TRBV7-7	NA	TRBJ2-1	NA	CASSLSSVYNEQFF	TGTGCTAGCAGCTTATCCAGTGTCTACAATGAGCAGTTCTTC
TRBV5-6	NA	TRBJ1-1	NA	CASSLGRGGEAFF	TGTGCCAGCAGCCTCGGGCGCGGCGGGGAAGCTTTCTTT
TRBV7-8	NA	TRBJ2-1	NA	CASSRYTGEQFF	TGTGCCAGCAGCCGATACACGGGTGAGCAGTTCTTC
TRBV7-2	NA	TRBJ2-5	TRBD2	CASSASGLAGGREETQYF	TGTGCCAGCAGCGCGTCGGGACTAGCGGGAGGCAGAGAAGAGACCCAGTACTTC
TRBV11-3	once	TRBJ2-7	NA	CASSSSSSYEQYF	TGTGCCAGCAGCTCTAGTAGCTCCTACGAGCAGTACTTC
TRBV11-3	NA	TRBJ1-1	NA	CASSFQRATEAFF	TGTGCCAGCAGCTTCCAGCGGGCCACTGAAGCTTTCTTT
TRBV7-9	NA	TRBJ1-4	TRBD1	CASSRGQGNGPTNEKLFF	TGTGCCAGCAGCAGGGGACAGGGTAACGGTCCAACTAATGAAAAACTGTTTTTT
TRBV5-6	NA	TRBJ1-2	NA	CASSFGRGNYGYTF	TGTGCCAGCAGTTTCGGACGGGGTAACTATGGCTACACCTTC
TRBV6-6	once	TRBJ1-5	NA	CASSYVEEPQHF	TGTGCCAGCAGTTACGTAGAGGAGCCCCAGCATTTT